This entry describes one T cell receptor (beta chain). The antigen remains unidentified. CDR1 is SGDLS, CDR2 YYNGEE, per germline. The germline V and J ends were trimmed by 0 bases and 4 bases, with 9 bases remaining between them. This CDR3 contains 14 residues. Viral peptide pool expansion of antigen-specific CD4+ T cells preceded sequencing in the ViraFEST assay. Researchers isolated CD4+ T cells once roughly nine days of culture had elapsed. Infection dated between March and December 2020, before the Alpha, Beta and Delta variants reached the United States. Half the medium was replaced with IL-2 medium on days 3 and 7. The repertoire was sequenced with immunoSEQ multiplex PCR; TCRdb's copy has only in-frame clones and lacks some. The sample yields about 45,000 clones, around 74% seen once. The data stem from a study of vaccination effects on CD4 cells after COVID-19. Study background: Everyone in the study got two shots of either the BNT162b2 or mRNA-1273 vaccine. Samples came 142 and 148 days after COVID-19 diagnosis, before vaccination.

Overall study findings and caveats: Convalescents' post-vaccination spike-reactive clones were chiefly new, vaccine-induced ones.

The TCR was taken from a human donor who had a prior SARS-CoV-2 infection. The chain combines TRBV9 with TRBJ2-3; D tentatively reads TRBD1 or TRBD2 (5 bases each). The material was CD4+ T cells from PBMCs cultured with a peptide pool, obtained before COVID-19 vaccination. The chain's CDR3 is CASSVGGVSDTQYF. CDR3 in DNA: TGTGCCAGCAGCGTAGGAGGGGTTTCAGATACGCAGTATTTT.